The present T cell receptor (beta chain) was sequenced within a study of blood T cell repertoires in COVID-19. Study background: Samples representing acute and convalescent COVID-19 were sourced from the United States, Italy and Spain. The cDNA or gDNA used as material had been derived from T cells, B-cell-depleted T cells, or PBMCs.

Using immunoSEQ multiplex PCR, the repertoire was profiled, and TCRdb retains in-frame clones only, with some absent. Here the sample spans some 350,000 clones, 85% to 90% being singletons. In germline, CDR1 is GTSNPN, CDR2 SVGIG (reference sequence). The CDR3 totals 14 residues. Comments on this clone: A junction end diverges from the germline sequence, so it may reflect a read error.

The source of this sequence is a woman between 45 and 60 years old with COVID-19, enrolled during active disease. The chain uses TRBV30 and TRBJ1-3, with D possibly TRBD1 on 5 matching bases. Sequenced material: peripheral blood. This CDR3 reads CAWSGGDRGSTIYF. Here the CDR3 DNA reads TGTGCCTGGAGCGGGGGGGACCGTGGAAGCACCATATATTTT.